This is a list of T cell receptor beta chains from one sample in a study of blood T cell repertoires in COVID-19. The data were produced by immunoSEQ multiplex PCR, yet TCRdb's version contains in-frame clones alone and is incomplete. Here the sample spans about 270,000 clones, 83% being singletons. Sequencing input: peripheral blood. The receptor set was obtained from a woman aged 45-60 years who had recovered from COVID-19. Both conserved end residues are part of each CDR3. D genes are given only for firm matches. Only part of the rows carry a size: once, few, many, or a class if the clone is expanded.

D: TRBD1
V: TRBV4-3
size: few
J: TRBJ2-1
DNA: TGCGCCAGCAGCCACCTGGGACAGGGAAACAATGAGCAGTTCTTC
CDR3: CASSHLGQGNNEQFF

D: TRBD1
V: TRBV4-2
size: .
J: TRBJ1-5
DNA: TGTGCCAGCAGCCAAGAGGGGACAGGGAACCTCTATCAGCCCCAGCATTTT
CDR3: CASSQEGTGNLYQPQHF

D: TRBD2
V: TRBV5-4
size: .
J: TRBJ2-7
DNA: TGTGCCAGCAGCTTCCGGGCTAGCGGGGGGAATGAGCAGTACTTC
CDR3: CASSFRASGGNEQYF

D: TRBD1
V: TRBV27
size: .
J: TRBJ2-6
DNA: TGTGCCAGCAGTCTGACCGGGACAGGGGCTGGGGCCAACGTCCTGACTTTC
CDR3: CASSLTGTGAGANVLTF

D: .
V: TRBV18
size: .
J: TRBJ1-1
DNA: TGTGCCAGCTCACCACAACCGGGTTCTGAAGCTTTCTTT
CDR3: CASSPQPGSEAFF

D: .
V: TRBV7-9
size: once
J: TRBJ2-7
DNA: TGTGCCAGCAGCGCAGGACAGTACGAGCAGTACTTC
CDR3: CASSAGQYEQYF

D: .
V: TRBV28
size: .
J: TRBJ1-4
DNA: TGTGCCAGCGAAACAGGGAGTACTAATGAAAAACTGTTTTTT
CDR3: CASETGSTNEKLFF

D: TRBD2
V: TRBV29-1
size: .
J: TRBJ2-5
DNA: TGCAGCGCCTCAGGCGCTAGCGGGGAGACCCAGTACTTC
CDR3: CSASGASGETQYF

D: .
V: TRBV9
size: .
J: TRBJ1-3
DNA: TGTGCCAGCAGCGTCGCCAGGGATGGAAACACCATATATTTT
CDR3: CASSVARDGNTIYF

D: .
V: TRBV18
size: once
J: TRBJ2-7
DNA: TGTGCCAGCTCAAACGCCGCGCAGGGTCGGGAGCAGTACTTC
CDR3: CASSNAAQGREQYF

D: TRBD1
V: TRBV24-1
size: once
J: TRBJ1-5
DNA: TGTGCCACCAGTGATCCTGCTACAGGGGCTGGGCAGCCCCAGCATTTT
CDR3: CATSDPATGAGQPQHF

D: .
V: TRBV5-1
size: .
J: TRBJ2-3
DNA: TGCGCCAGCAGCCTGGGAGTGGGGGCTACTCAAGATACGCAGTATTTT
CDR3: CASSLGVGATQDTQYF

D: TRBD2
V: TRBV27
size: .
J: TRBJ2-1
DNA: TGTGCCAGCAGTTTGCTTTCCGGGCTAGCGGGAGGCGAGGTTAGTGAGCAGTTCTTC
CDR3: CASSLLSGLAGGEVSEQFF

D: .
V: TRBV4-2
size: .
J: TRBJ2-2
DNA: TGTGCCAGCAGCCAAGTGGGGGGACCGACCGGGGAGCTGTTTTTT
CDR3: CASSQVGGPTGELFF

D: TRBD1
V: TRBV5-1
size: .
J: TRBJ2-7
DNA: TGCGCCAGCAGCTTCCTAGTCGGACAGGCGTTGGGGGACGAGCAGTACTTC
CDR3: CASSFLVGQALGDEQYF

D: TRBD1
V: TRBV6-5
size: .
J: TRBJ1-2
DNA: TGTGCCAGCAGTTACTCGAGCGCAGGGGGTAACTATGGCTACACCTTC
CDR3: CASSYSSAGGNYGYTF